The 23 T cell receptor beta chains below come from one sample, sequenced in a study of T cell responses to AZD1222 COVID-19 vaccine. Clones were read by immunoSEQ multiplex PCR, and TCRdb kept only the in-frame ones, dropping some. Of 45,000 to 55,000 clones listed, about 80% were seen once; the top ten hold 9.5% to 13%. The sequencing used peripheral blood, collected on day 0 of AZD1222 vaccination. These receptors were obtained from an adult in good health.

The chain combines TRBV7-2 with TRBJ2-7; 9 bases are a match to TRBD1. CDR1 is SGHTA, CDR2 FQGNSA, per germline. J was trimmed by 5 bases and V by 5 bases; bases with no gene match: 13. CDR3 size: 16 residues. CDR3 protein: CASSLQVTGTGHEQYF. The CDR3 DNA reads as TGTGCCAGCAGCCTCCAGGTTACCGGGACAGGGCACGAGCAGTACTTC. Variable domain in full (rest from reference TRBV7-2 and TRBJ2-7): GAGVSQSPSNKVTEKGKDVELRCDPISGHTALYWYRQSLGQGLEFLIYFQGNSAPDKSGLPSDRFSAERTGGSVSTLTIQRTQQEDSAVYLCASSLQVTGTGHEQYFGPGTRLTVT.

This rearrangement joins TRBV19 to TRBJ2-2; 9 bases are a match to TRBD1. Per germline, CDR1 LNHDA and CDR2 SQIVND (reference sequence). CDR3 length: 14 residues. Germline trimming cut 10 bases from V and 4 bases from J; bases unmatched to any gene: 7. The CDR3 coding sequence is TGTGCCATCTCGGGACAGGGTTTCACCGGGGAGCTGTTTTTT. This translates into CAISGQGFTGELFF.

The chain employs TRBV7-3 and TRBJ2-2; D gene ambiguous. The CDR3 spans 14 residues. V lost 2 bases and J 0 bases, leaving 4 bases between the germline ends. Germline V lookup: CDR1 SGHTA, CDR2 FQGTGA. The CDR3 reads CASSLGANTGELFF. The CDR3 DNA follows: TGTGCCAGCAGCTTAGGAGCGAACACCGGGGAGCTGTTTTTT.

The chain carries TRBV7-2 and TRBJ2-5; D may be TRBD1 or TRBD2 (7 bases each). Germline V gene lookup returns CDR1 SGHTA and CDR2 FQGNSA. This CDR3 contains 16 residues. V was trimmed by 2 bases and J by 5 bases, leaving 18 bases between them. The CDR3 nucleotides read TGTGCCAGCAGCTTACAATGGCAGGGGGGGGCGGAGACCCAGTACTTC. This translates into CASSLQWQGGAETQYF.

The chain joins TRBV5-1 to TRBJ2-7; weak D call: TRBD1 (6 bases). The ends were cut back, 1 base at V and 2 bases at J, with 13 bases in the middle. Germline assignment: CDR1 SGHRS and CDR2 YFSETQ. This CDR3 is 15 amino acids long. CDR3 nucleotide sequence: TGCGCCAGCAGCTTGTCGGGACACAGTACCTACGAGCAGTACTTC. As protein: CASSLSGHSTYEQYF.

DNA of the CDR3: TGTGCCAGCAGACCTGGGGGTCAATATGGCTACACCTTC. It codes for CASRPGGQYGYTF. This chain connects TRBV6-5 to TRBJ1-2, with TRBD1 as a possible D gene (5 bases). V lost 6 bases and J 5 bases, leaving 13 bases between the germline ends. This CDR3 is built from 13 residues. CDR1 is MNHEY and CDR2 is SVGAGI in the germline V gene.

A single count supports this clone. The chain has TRBV5-1 and TRBJ2-3; 12 positions match TRBD2. V gave up 4 bases and J gave up 1 base; unmatched junction bases: 4. The germline CDR1 and CDR2 sequences are SGHRS and YFSETQ. There are 16 residues in the CDR3. CDR3 loop: CASSPRLAGGTDTQYF. The CDR3, as DNA: TGCGCCAGCAGCCCCCGACTAGCGGGGGGCACAGATACGCAGTATTTT.

This chain links TRBV3-1 (or the pseudogene TRBV3-2) with TRBJ1-1; 9 nucleotides agree with TRBD1. V trimming: 0 bases; J trimming: 2 bases; junction bases outside the gene matches: 4. Germline CDR1 reads LGHDT; CDR2 reads YNNKEL (reference sequence). CDR3 length: 16 amino acids. In DNA, the CDR3 is TGTGCCAGCAGCCAAGAATGGGGACAGGGTAACACTGAAGCTTTCTTT. Translated, it gives CASSQEWGQGNTEAFF.

The chain is built from TRBV6-6 and TRBJ1-5, with TRBD1 as a possible D gene (5 bases). This CDR3 has 14 residues. V was cut by 4 bases and J by 1 base, with 8 bases left in between. Germline CDR1 MNHNY, CDR2 SVGAGI (reference sequence). CDR3 coding DNA: TGTGCCAGCAGTTTCGGGGGAAGCAATCAGCCCCAGCATTTT. It codes for CASSFGGSNQPQHF.

The V gene is TRBV12-3 or TRBV12-4, the J gene TRBJ1-6; no firm D call. This CDR3 has 12 residues. Trimming took 6 bases from V and 4 from J, leaving 4 bases between them. The DNA for the CDR3 is TGTGCCAGCAGATCTTATAATTCACCCCTCCACTTT. This codes for CASRSYNSPLHF.

The chain couples TRBV11-1 to TRBJ2-3; 7 nucleotides match TRBD1. CDR3 length equals 16 residues. The germline V gene has CDR1 SGHAT and CDR2 FQDESV (reference sequence). Losses at the gene ends were 3 bases for V and 6 bases for J; bases not matched to a gene: 12. CDR3 sequence: CASSFGYSPQGDTQYF. The CDR3 nucleotides are TGTGCCAGCAGCTTCGGTTACTCACCACAGGGGGATACGCAGTATTTT.

The V gene is TRBV11-3, the J gene TRBJ1-1, with D maybe TRBD1 (5 bases). The CDR3 loop spans 14 amino acids. Germline V CDR1 and CDR2: SGHNT, YENEEA. With 5 bases removed from V and 5 bases from J, the gap between germline ends came to 15 bases. CDR3 nucleotides: TGTGCCAGCAGCGCGGGGCAGGGAACGACTGAAGCTTTCTTT. It codes for CASSAGQGTTEAFF.

The chain joins TRBV6-5 to TRBJ2-3; D might be TRBD2 (6 bases). The CDR3 totals 14 residues. Germline V gene data show CDR1 as MNHEY and CDR2 as SVGAGI. Trimming left V 5 bases short and J 10 bases short, with 19 bases between. The CDR3 DNA reads TGTGCCAGCAGTCCCCGGGACTCTCTCGGGGCGCAGTATTTT. Translating gives CASSPRDSLGAQYF.

V is TRBV27 and J is TRBJ1-1, with 7 bases matching TRBD1. Germline V gene data show CDR1 as MNHEY and CDR2 as SMNVEV (reference sequence). V lost 5 bases and J lost 0; bases outside the gene matches: 15. The CDR3 spans 18 residues. CDR3 sequence reads: CASSPSINRGRMNTEAFF. In nucleotides, the CDR3 is TGTGCCAGCAGTCCTTCGATCAACAGGGGTCGGATGAACACTGAAGCTTTCTTT.

V gene TRBV7-3 combines with J gene TRBJ1-1; D unclear. Germline CDR1 SGHTA, CDR2 FQGTGA. Trimming left V 5 bases short and J 1 base short, with 8 bases between. The CDR3 spans 13 residues. The CDR3 coding sequence is TGTGCCAGCAGCCACTATAAGAACACTGAAGCTTTCTTT. Translating gives CASSHYKNTEAFF.

This clone has only one observation. The rearrangement links TRBV3-1 (or the pseudogene TRBV3-2) to TRBJ1-3; tentatively, D is TRBD1 (5 bases). V gave up 4 bases and J gave up 1 base, with 17 bases separating them. This CDR3 has 17 amino acids. Germline-derived CDR1 and CDR2 are LGHDT and YNNKEL (reference sequence). This CDR3 reads CASSPTAGKGSGNTIYF. The CDR3 bases are TGTGCCAGCAGCCCCACGGCGGGGAAGGGGTCTGGAAACACCATATATTTT.

The chain couples TRBV6-2 or TRBV6-3 to TRBJ1-6; D is ambiguous. Germline V gene lookup returns CDR1 MNHEY and CDR2 SVGEGT. V lost 6 bases and J lost 7, with 10 bases in between. The CDR3 length is 13 residues. CDR3 sequence: CASSWNSNSPLHF. The CDR3 nucleotides are TGTGCCAGCAGCTGGAACAGCAATTCACCCCTCCACTTT.

The V call is TRBV28, the J call TRBJ1-2; 10 bases line up with TRBD1. The CDR3 covers 15 residues. Germline loops: CDR1 MDHEN, CDR2 SYDVKM. V was pared by 5 bases and J by 5 bases, with 8 bases of the junction left unmatched. The CDR3, as DNA: TGTGCCAGCAGTAAATTTTCGGGACAGGGGTATGGCTACACCTTC. This gives the protein CASSKFSGQGYGYTF.

The rearrangement uses TRBV3-1 (or the pseudogene TRBV3-2) and TRBJ2-1; 8 bases map to TRBD2. The CDR3 consists of 16 residues. Germline loops: CDR1 LGHDT, CDR2 YNNKEL (reference sequence). The J segment lost 3 bases and the V segment lost 0 bases, leaving 4 bases of the junction unmatched. The CDR3 sequence is CASSQDFAGGYNEQFF. The CDR3, as DNA: TGTGCCAGCAGCCAAGATTTTGCGGGAGGCTACAATGAGCAGTTCTTC.

To note about this clone: An end of the junction does not agree with germline; a read error may underlie this. The chain has TRBV7-2 and TRBJ1-6, with 8 bases aligning to TRBD1. Germline V lookup: CDR1 SGHTA, CDR2 FQGNSA. The CDR3 extends over 15 amino acids. This CDR3 reads CASSQGATYNSPLHF. For the CDR3, the DNA is TGTGCCAGCAGTCAGGGGGCTACCTACAATTCACCCCTCCACTTT.

The CDR3 DNA sequence: TGTGCCAGTGGGGGCCGTTCACAGGGGGCGACGAGAGGCTACACCTTC. Its translation is CASGGRSQGATRGYTF. This chain links TRBV19 with TRBJ1-2; 9 bases map to TRBD1. This CDR3 comprises 16 residues. CDR1 LNHDA and CDR2 SQIVND come from the germline V gene (reference sequence). V shed 8 bases, J shed 8 bases, and the junction held 18 bases outside the gene matches.

The gene calls are TRBV28 and TRBJ1-5, with a tentative D call TRBD1 (6 bases). The CDR3 consists of 16 residues. Between the trimmed V and J ends, which lost 5 bases and 0 bases, there was a span of 14 bases. The germline CDR1 and CDR2 sequences are MDHEN and SYDVKM. CDR3 sequence: CASSLGRGYSNQPQHF. The CDR3 DNA reads TGTGCCAGCAGTCTGGGCAGGGGATATAGCAATCAGCCCCAGCATTTT.

The chain combines TRBV19 with TRBJ1-1; 7 bases agree with TRBD1. The V gene end was trimmed by 2 bases and the J gene end by 8 bases; junction bases not matched to a gene: 8. Germline V gene lookup returns CDR1 LNHDA and CDR2 SQIVND (reference sequence). CDR3 length equals 14 residues. CDR3 sequence (DNA): TGTGCCAGTAGTATACCGTCCCCGACAGGGGAAGCTTTCTTT. Encoded protein: CASSIPSPTGEAFF.